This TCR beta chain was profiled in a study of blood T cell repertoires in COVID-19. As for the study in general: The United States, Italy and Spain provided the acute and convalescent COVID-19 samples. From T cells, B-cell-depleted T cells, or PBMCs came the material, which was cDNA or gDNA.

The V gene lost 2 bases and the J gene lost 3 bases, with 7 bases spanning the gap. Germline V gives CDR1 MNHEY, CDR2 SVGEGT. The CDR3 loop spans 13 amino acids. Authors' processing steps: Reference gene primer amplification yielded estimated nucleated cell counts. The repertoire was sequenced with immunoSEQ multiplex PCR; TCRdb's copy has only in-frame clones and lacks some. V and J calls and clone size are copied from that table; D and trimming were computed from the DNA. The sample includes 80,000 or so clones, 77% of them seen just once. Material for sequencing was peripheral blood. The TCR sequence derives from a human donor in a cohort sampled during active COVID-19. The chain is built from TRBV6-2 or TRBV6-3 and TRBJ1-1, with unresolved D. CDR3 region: CASSYTAYTEAFF. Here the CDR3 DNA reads TGTGCCAGCAGTTACACAGCCTACACTGAAGCTTTCTTT.